Following are 26 T cell receptor beta chains from one sample sequenced in a study of T-cell memory formation after mild COVID-19. TCRdb ran MiXCR on the 5' RACE reads and lists one entry per CDR3 protein. The sample lists 200,000 or so distinct CDR3 sequences, over 9.5% occurring once. Material: PBMCs or a T cell subset sorted from them (not recorded which). The receptors originated from a man aged 18-30 years who had mild COVID-19 (a few samples of this study predate the infection). Cell type and time point are not known.

On this clonotype: At one end the junction does not follow the germline gene, possibly because of a read error. The rearrangement uses TRBV6-6 and TRBJ1-2; a weak D match, TRBD1 (5 bases). Germline values: CDR1 MNHNY, CDR2 SVGAGI (reference sequence). This CDR3 is 14 amino acids long. CDR3 nucleotides: TGTGCCAGCAGTTACGGTCTTGGGGACTATGGCTTCACCTTC. It encodes CASSYGLGDYGFTF.

This clonotype was seen a handful of times. V is TRBV11-2 and J is TRBJ2-3; D not resolved. In germline, CDR1 is SGHAT, CDR2 FQNNGV. The CDR3 runs 12 residues. The germline V and J ends were trimmed by 5 bases and 12 bases, with 15 bases remaining between them. The CDR3 loop is CASSPGEGRQYF. Written as DNA, the CDR3 is TGTGCCAGCAGCCCTGGGGAAGGTCGTCAGTATTTT.

A few counts support this clonotype. The chain combines TRBV6-4 with TRBJ1-5, with 8 bases identical to TRBD1. There are 15 residues in the CDR3. The ends lost 4 bases at V and 6 bases at J; junction bases unmatched: 8. Germline CDR1 is MRHNA and CDR2 is SNTAGT. This CDR3 is CASSAEDRGGQPQHF. The CDR3 region has the DNA TGTGCCAGCAGTGCCGAAGACAGGGGCGGTCAGCCCCAGCATTTT.

The V and J genes are TRBV7-2 and TRBJ2-1; D is unresolved. Germline loops: CDR1 SGHTA, CDR2 FQGNSA. The CDR3 loop spans 14 amino acids. Trimming took 4 bases from V and 4 from J, leaving 11 bases between them. The CDR3 nucleotides read TGTGCCAGCAGCTCCCGGGCCGGGTACAATGAGCAGTTCTTC. As protein: CASSSRAGYNEQFF.

The chain carries TRBV7-2 and TRBJ1-3, with unresolved D. V was shortened by 2 bases and J by 2 bases, with 7 bases between the two germline ends. The V gene's germline CDR1 is SGHTA and CDR2 FQGNSA. The CDR3 runs to 14 residues. The CDR3 DNA reads as TGTGCCAGCAGCTTATCGCCTGCTGGAAACACCATATATTTT. Amino acid sequence: CASSLSPAGNTIYF.

This chain uses TRBV6-1 with TRBJ2-2, with TRBD2 identical over 14 bases. The CDR3 is made up of 16 amino acids. Germline V gives CDR1 MNHNS, CDR2 SASEGT. V lost 6 bases and J lost 7; bases outside the gene matches: 7. This CDR3 is CASRDPGTSGGGELFF. CDR3 DNA sequence: TGTGCCAGCAGGGACCCCGGGACTAGCGGGGGCGGGGAGCTGTTTTTT.

This clonotype was picked up many times. The chain uses TRBV5-1 and TRBJ2-1; a possible D gene is TRBD2 (5 bases). Per the germline V gene, CDR1 is SGHRS and CDR2 is YFSETQ. The CDR3 has 14 residues. V lost 2 bases and J 10 bases, leaving 16 bases between the germline ends. The CDR3 DNA sequence: TGCGCCAGCAGCTTAGGGCTAGTACTAGAAGAGCAGTTCTTC. It specifies CASSLGLVLEEQFF.

This chain links TRBV20-1 with TRBJ2-1; tentatively, D is TRBD1 (8 bases). There are 12 residues in the CDR3. The germline gives CDR1 DFQATT, CDR2 SNEGSKA (reference sequence). V was shortened by 6 bases and J by 6 bases, with 12 bases between the two germline ends. The CDR3 here is CSANRGGNEQFF. DNA of the CDR3: TGCAGTGCCAACAGGGGGGGCAATGAGCAGTTCTTC.

This clonotype was seen a handful of times. V is TRBV27 and J is TRBJ2-7; no clear D gene. The CDR3 contains 13 residues. CDR1 is MNHEY, CDR2 SMNVEV, per germline (reference sequence). Trimming cost V 9 bases and J 1 base, with 13 bases left between them. CDR3 in DNA: TGTGCCAGTCCGTGGTGGCGGTCCTACGAGCAGTACTTC. This translates into CASPWWRSYEQYF.

V is TRBV29-1 and J is TRBJ2-1, with no clear D. V lost 4 bases to trimming and J lost 1 base, with 2 bases between them. The CDR3 runs 11 residues. Germline CDR1 SQVTM, CDR2 ANQGSEA. The CDR3 DNA is TGCAGCGTTGGATCCTACAATGAGCAGTTCTTC. Residues: CSVGSYNEQFF.

This clonotype was counted ten times or more. The rearrangement joins TRBV7-2 to TRBJ1-2, with a possible D match to TRBD1 (5 bases). In germline, CDR1 is SGHTA, CDR2 FQGNSA. The CDR3 is 14 residues long. V lost 5 bases and J lost 7, with 17 bases in between. DNA of the CDR3: TGTGCCAGCAGCCCCCAGACAGAGTATTCTGGCTACACCTTC. Amino acid sequence: CASSPQTEYSGYTF. Together with reference TRBV7-2 and TRBJ1-2, the CDR3 gives the full variable domain: GAGVSQSPSNKVTEKGKDVELRCDPISGHTALYWYRQSLGQGLEFLIYFQGNSAPDKSGLPSDRFSAERTGGSVSTLTIQRTQQEDSAVYLCASSPQTEYSGYTFGSGTRLTVV.

This clonotype was observed at least ten times. The J gene is TRBJ1-5, the V gene TRBV7-2, with D possibly TRBD1 on 6 matching bases. CDR1 and CDR2 (germline): SGHTA, FQGNSA. The V gene lost 2 bases and the J gene lost 4 bases, with 6 bases spanning the gap. The CDR3 extends over 13 amino acids. Here the CDR3 DNA reads TGTGCCAGCAGCTTAAGGGGGAATCAGCCCCAGCATTTT. This sequence encodes CASSLRGNQPQHF.

The table lists this clonotype with a few counts. This rearrangement joins TRBV7-6 to TRBJ1-1; TRBD1 aligns across 7 bases. With V trimmed by 6 bases and J by 3 bases, 4 bases remained unmatched. The CDR3 consists of 13 residues. The V gene's germline CDR1 is SGHVS and CDR2 FNYEAQ. CDR3 sequence reads: CASRKTGDTEAFF. The CDR3 DNA is TGTGCCAGCAGAAAAACAGGGGACACTGAAGCTTTCTTT.

This clonotype occurred a few times. This sequence joins TRBV4-3 and TRBJ1-4; D is perhaps TRBD1 (5 bases). Looked up from germline, CDR1 is LGHNA and CDR2 is YSLEER. The germline V and J ends were trimmed by 0 bases and 8 bases, with 16 bases remaining between them. The CDR3 covers 16 residues. The CDR3 protein is CASSQDSGRAGEKLFF. The CDR3 coding sequence is TGCGCCAGCAGCCAAGATAGCGGCAGGGCGGGCGAAAAACTGTTTTTT.

This clonotype was seen many times. J is TRBJ2-7 and V is TRBV5-1; TRBD1 matches at 8 bases. The J segment lost 1 base and the V segment lost 5 bases, leaving 8 bases of the junction unmatched. CDR3 length: 15 residues. CDR1 and CDR2 (germline): SGHRS, YFSETQ. The CDR3 DNA sequence: TGCGCCAGCAGAGCAATGACAGGGGTGTCCTACGAGCAGTACTTC. It specifies CASRAMTGVSYEQYF.

The V gene is TRBV2, the J gene TRBJ1-2, with D possibly being TRBD1 (5 bases). This CDR3 comprises 12 residues. V lost 6 bases and J lost 1, with 6 bases in between. CDR1 is SNHLY and CDR2 is FYNNEI in the germline V gene. The CDR3 sequence is CASRTDNYGYTF. The CDR3 DNA reads as TGTGCCAGCAGGACAGATAACTATGGCTACACCTTC.

Only a few counts were recorded for this clonotype. The CDR3, as DNA: TGTGCCAGCAGGGTGGACGGCAGAATGAACACTGAAGCTTTCTTT. It translates to CASRVDGRMNTEAFF. V usage is TRBV12-3 or TRBV12-4 and J usage is TRBJ1-1; D remains ambiguous. The CDR3 runs to 15 residues. The V end lost 6 bases, the J end lost 0 bases, and 14 bases lay between the germline ends.

The J gene is TRBJ2-3, the V gene TRBV2, with D hard to call. The germline V gene has CDR1 SNHLY and CDR2 FYNNEI. The V end was cut by 3 bases, the J end by 4 bases, with 11 bases between. The CDR3 consists of 14 residues. The CDR3 loop is CASSDLGFADTQYF. The CDR3 DNA reads TGTGCCAGCAGTGATTTGGGGTTCGCAGATACGCAGTATTTT.

The table lists this clonotype with a few counts. The chain joins TRBV19 to TRBJ2-5; D remains unclear. Germline CDR1 LNHDA, CDR2 SQIVND (reference sequence). The V end was cut by 1 base, the J end by 7 bases, with 16 bases between. The CDR3 is 15 amino acids. In nucleotides, the CDR3 is TGTGCCAGTAGTATAGGAGGCCACCTCTCAGGGACCCAGTACTTC. This sequence encodes CASSIGGHLSGTQYF. Together with reference TRBV19 and TRBJ2-5, the CDR3 gives the full variable domain: DGGITQSPKYLFRKEGQNVTLSCEQNLNHDAMYWYRQDPGQGLRLIYYSQIVNDFQKGDIAEGYSVSREKKESFPLTVTSAQKNPTAFYLCASSIGGHLSGTQYFGPGTRLLVL.

This chain uses TRBV19 with TRBJ1-2; 10 bases fit TRBD1. There are 15 residues in the CDR3. Trimming cost V 3 bases and J 6 bases; bases outside gene matches: 7. Germline V gene data show CDR1 as LNHDA and CDR2 as SQIVND (reference sequence). The CDR3 DNA is TGTGCCAGTAGTATCGACCGCGGGACAGGGGATGGCTACACCTTC. This codes for CASSIDRGTGDGYTF.

The table lists this clonotype with a few counts. The rearrangement joins TRBV7-9 to TRBJ2-7; D possibly corresponds to TRBD1 (5 bases). Germline CDR1 SEHNR, CDR2 FQNEAQ (reference sequence). This CDR3 has 14 residues. V dropped 1 base and J dropped 6 bases, with 13 bases sitting between them. CDR3 in DNA: TGTGCCAGCAGCTTAGTTGAAGGGGTTAGCGAGCAGTACTTC. Translation: CASSLVEGVSEQYF.

The V and J genes are TRBV20-1 and TRBJ2-5; D unclear. Germline values: CDR1 DFQATT, CDR2 SNEGSKA (reference sequence). Between the trimmed V and J ends, which lost 2 bases and 1 base, there was a span of 5 bases. The CDR3 loop spans 12 amino acids. The CDR3 sequence is CSARFGQETQYF. The CDR3 DNA reads TGCAGTGCTAGATTTGGCCAAGAGACCCAGTACTTC.

This clonotype turned up a few times. The chain joins TRBV5-1 to TRBJ2-2, with TRBD2 identical over 9 bases. CDR1 and CDR2 (germline): SGHRS, YFSETQ. V was pared by 4 bases and J by 1 base, with 11 bases of the junction left unmatched. The CDR3 covers 18 residues. The CDR3 region is CASSPALGLAMNTGELFF. The CDR3, as DNA: TGCGCCAGCAGCCCCGCCCTGGGACTAGCTATGAACACCGGGGAGCTGTTTTTT.

This clonotype was recorded a few times. The chain carries TRBV6-5 and TRBJ1-3, with D maybe TRBD1 (6 bases). The V end was cut by 5 bases, the J end by 3 bases, with 20 bases between. The CDR3 sequence is 17 residues long. Germline V gives CDR1 MNHEY, CDR2 SVGAGI. The CDR3 DNA follows: TGTGCCAGCAGTCGCTCCAGATCGGGGGCGATTGGAAACACCATATATTTT. Its translation is CASSRSRSGAIGNTIYF.

This clonotype has just a few counts. The chain has TRBV7-8 and TRBJ1-4, with D tentatively TRBD1 (5 bases). V lost 5 bases and J 6 bases, leaving 13 bases between the germline ends. CDR1 is SGHVS and CDR2 is FQNEAQ in the germline V gene. This CDR3 has 14 amino acids. CDR3 in amino acids: CASSQGSGYEKLFF. In nucleotides, the CDR3 is TGTGCCAGCAGCCAGGGCTCGGGATATGAAAAACTGTTTTTT.

This clonotype was seen a handful of times. The genes are TRBV7-6 and TRBJ1-3; perhaps TRBD1 as D (5 bases). The V gene lost 5 bases and the J gene lost 0 bases, with 11 bases spanning the gap. CDR1 SGHVS and CDR2 FNYEAQ come from the germline V gene. This CDR3 spans 15 amino acids. The CDR3 DNA reads TGTGCCAGCAGCAGGGGAAGGGTCTCTGGAAACACCATATATTTT. It codes for CASSRGRVSGNTIYF. Supplemented by reference TRBV7-6 and TRBJ1-3, the full variable domain reads GAGVSQSPRYKVTKRGQDVALRCDPISGHVSLYWYRQALGQGPEFLTYFNYEAQQDKSGLPNDRFSAERPEGSISTLTIQRTEQRDSAMYRCASSRGRVSGNTIYFGEGSWLTVV.